This entry is about one T cell receptor (beta chain). Germline-derived CDR1 and CDR2 are WSHSY and SAAADI. The CDR3 is made up of 14 amino acids. The J segment lost 1 base and the V segment lost 4 bases, leaving 3 bases of the junction unmatched. These data originate in a study of blood T cell repertoires in COVID-19. TCRdb's table, derived via immunoSEQ multiplex PCR, lists solely in-frame clones and lacks some. The sample has under 550,000 clones; roughly 89% are singletons. This clonotype was obtained from a man younger than 35 with COVID-19, enrolled during active disease. The source material was peripheral blood. The chain carries TRBV10-2 and TRBJ2-5, with TRBD2 matching 7 bases. CDR3 sequence (DNA): TGCGCCAGCAGTGCAGCGGGGACCCAAGAGACCCAGTACTTC. Amino acids: CASSAAGTQETQYF.